This TCR beta chain was profiled in a study of T cells in Graves' hyperthyroidism and ophthalmopathy. Study details: Peripheral blood was drawn at first diagnosis, prior to all treatment.

Exclusion of a patient resulted from uncontrolled infection, other autoimmune disease, pregnancy or lactation. TCR beta CDR3 region amplification was performed from RNA transcripts. HTBI primers were used for first-round RT-PCR of the TCR CDR3. TCRdb ran MiXCR on the multiplex PCR reads and lists one entry per CDR3 protein. This table has hundreds of thousands of distinct CDR3 sequences, over 10% appearing once. This clonotype has more than one count but fewer than ten. Its cognate antigen is unknown. Study-wide results and caveats: Ophthalmopathy stood apart from stable hyperthyroidism in a 13 V-J model. For ophthalmopathy, model prediction preceded onset by a median 6.5 months.

The CDR3 has 15 amino acids. V was pared by 6 bases and J by 7 bases, with 19 bases between. Germline lookup yields CDR1 SGHVS and CDR2 FNYEAQ. V gene TRBV7-6 combines with J gene TRBJ1-5; maybe TRBD1 (5 bases). The receptor was derived from a woman between 18 and 30 years old with Graves' hyperthyroidism. The source material was blood. Written as DNA, the CDR3 is TGTGCCAGCAGTAGGGCAGGGCGGGAACAACAGCCCCAGCATTTT. Amino acids: CASSRAGREQQPQHF.